Presented here are 5 T cell receptor beta chains from one specimen sequenced in a study of CD8 T cells in ankylosing spondylitis. TCRdb called the 5' RACE reads again in MiXCR, with one record for every CDR3 protein. Seen here are 350,000 or so distinct CDR3 sequences, around 10% observed once, and the top ten hold about 10%. The material sequenced was blood, either unsorted or a sorted T cell fraction (not recorded which). These receptors originate from a female donor with ankylosing spondylitis or in good health (not recorded which).

This clonotype was counted a few times. The gene calls are TRBV4-3 and TRBJ2-5, with a tentative D call TRBD2 (6 bases). The CDR3 covers 15 residues. V lost 4 bases and J lost 0, with 12 bases in between. Per the germline V gene, CDR1 is LGHNA and CDR2 is YSLEER. This CDR3 is CASSPSSVNQETQYF. The DNA for the CDR3 is TGCGCCAGCAGCCCCTCTAGCGTTAACCAAGAGACCCAGTACTTC.

V is TRBV20-1 and J is TRBJ1-6; 7 positions match TRBD1. Germline V gives CDR1 DFQATT, CDR2 SNEGSKA (reference sequence). V was clipped by 6 bases and J by 8 bases; unmatched bases: 10. The CDR3 loop spans 14 amino acids. This chain's CDR3 is CSAPEGALYSPLHF. The CDR3 nucleotides are TGCAGTGCGCCCGAGGGGGCCCTTTATTCACCCCTCCACTTT.

Worth noting for this clonotype: Compared with germline, one end of the junction differs, possibly owing to a read error. The chain links TRBV5-1 to TRBJ2-7; 9 bases map to TRBD2. Germline loops: CDR1 SGHRS, CDR2 YFSETQ. CDR3 length equals 14 residues. CDR3 nucleotide sequence: TGCGCCAGCAACTTGAAGGGACTAGCATCCGAGCAGTACTTC. It codes for CASNLKGLASEQYF. Complete variable domain (other parts from reference TRBV5-1 and TRBJ2-7): KAGVTQTPRYLIKTRGQQVTLSCSPISGHRSVSWYQQTPGQGLQFLFEYFSETQRNKGNFPGRFSGRQFSNSRSEMNVSTLELGDSALYLCASNLKGLASEQYFGPGTRLTVT.

This clonotype was seen ten or more times. This chain joins TRBV20-1 and TRBJ2-3; 8 bases map to TRBD2. CDR1 is DFQATT and CDR2 is SNEGSKA in the germline V gene (reference sequence). The CDR3 runs to 15 residues. V was pared by 0 bases and J by 11 bases, with 13 bases of the junction left unmatched. The CDR3 loop is CSARDIREGPAKQYF. CDR3 in DNA: TGCAGTGCTAGAGATATTCGGGAGGGCCCCGCTAAGCAGTATTTT.

There are many counts of this clonotype. The chain combines TRBV12-3 or TRBV12-4 with TRBJ1-5, with no clear D. Between the trimmed V and J ends, which lost 3 bases and 0 bases, there was a span of 9 bases. The CDR3 contains 15 residues. CDR3 sequence (DNA): TGTGCCAGCAGTTTGGCTCCGGATAGCAATCAGCCCCAGCATTTT. Translated: CASSLAPDSNQPQHF.